This T cell receptor (beta chain) was recovered during a study of graft-versus-host responses after intestinal transplantation. Overall study: Anti-thymocyte globulin was used for induction in all recipients, who then took tacrolimus and steroids for around 3 years.

After removal of 3 bases from V and 4 bases from J, the junction contained 5 bases not matched to a gene. CDR1 and CDR2 from the germline V gene are MGHDK and SYGVNS. The CDR3 spans 14 residues. This clone occurred once. Its target is not known. Clones were sequenced by immunoSEQ multiplex PCR, and TCRdb holds only the in-frame ones, with some missing. Of some 90,000 clones in the sample, about four fifths were seen once. The chain uses TRBV25-1 and TRBJ1-2; TRBD1 agrees at 7 bases. The specimen was unstimulated CD4+ T cells sorted from spleen or lymph node cells, collected before intestinal transplant. The clonotype was recovered from a human donor who received an intestinal transplant. CDR3 in DNA: TGTGCCAGCAGTGACGTGACAGGGACCTATGGCTACACCTTC. Protein sequence: CASSDVTGTYGYTF.